These T cell receptor beta chains were read from a single sample in a study of blood T cell repertoires in COVID-19. Sequencing used immunoSEQ multiplex PCR; TCRdb keeps in-frame clones, though not all of them. The table records just over 150,000 clones, roughly nine tenths of them present only once. Input material: peripheral blood. These receptor sequences come from a woman in her 70s with acute or convalescent COVID-19. CDR3s include the opening cysteine and the closing phenylalanine or tryptophan. D genes are given only for firm matches. Clone size is shown for a subset of rows, as once, few, many or a class of expanded clone.

TRBJ2-1 TRBD1 TRBV3-1/TRBV3-2 . TGTGCCAGCAGCCCCGGGACAGGGTCCTACAATGAGCAGTTCTTC CASSPGTGSYNEQFF
TRBJ1-5 . TRBV5-6 . TGTGCCAGCAGCGAGACGGGACTTAATCAGCCCCAGCATTTT CASSETGLNQPQHF
TRBJ2-1 TRBD2 TRBV4-2 few TGTGCCAGCAGCCAAGGCGCTAGACTAGCGGGAGGCAATGAGCAGTTCTTC CASSQGARLAGGNEQFF
TRBJ2-7 . TRBV2 . TGTGCCAGCAGTCCGACATCCGCCCCCTACGAGCAGTACTTC CASSPTSAPYEQYF
TRBJ2-5 . TRBV11-2 . TGTGCCAGCAGCTTAAAAGTTTGGGGGCAGGTCCAAGAGACCCAGTACTTC CASSLKVWGQVQETQYF
TRBJ2-5 TRBD2 TRBV19 . TGTGCCAGTACCGACGGAACACGGGGGGGCCGAGAGACCCAGTACTTC CASTDGTRGGRETQYF
TRBJ1-3 TRBD1 TRBV7-2 . TGTGCCAGCAGCTTACAAACAGGGGGAGGTAACACCATATATTTT CASSLQTGGGNTIYF
TRBJ1-5 . TRBV2 . TGTGCCAGCAGCTGGGCCTCTAGCAATCAGCCCCAGCATTTT CASSWASSNQPQHF
TRBJ1-5 TRBD1 TRBV4-1 . TGCGCCAGCAGCGACCGGACAGGGATGGATCAGCCCCAGCATTTT CASSDRTGMDQPQHF
TRBJ2-1 . TRBV14 . TGTGCCAGCAGCCATCGCCAGGCGGGGCAGGGGGTCAAGGATGAGCAGTTCTTC CASSHRQAGQGVKDEQFF
TRBJ1-2 TRBD1 TRBV30 . TGTGCCTGGAGTGTAGGACAGGGCCTGGTGCGCACCTTC CAWSVGQGLVRTF
TRBJ1-2 TRBD1 TRBV28 . TGTGCCAGCAGTTCCGGGACAGACAACTATGGCTACACCTTC CASSSGTDNYGYTF
TRBJ2-3 TRBD1 TRBV7-6 . TGTGCCAGCAGCCAACAGGGGGCCTCTAGCACAGATACGCAGTATTTT CASSQQGASSTDTQYF
TRBJ1-6 . TRBV2 . TGTGCCAGCGGTGGGGACAAGAATTCACCCCTCCACTTT CASGGDKNSPLHF
TRBJ1-4 . TRBV7-7 . TGTGCTAGCAGCCCACGCCCCGTCAGTTTTGAAAAACTGTTTTTT CASSPRPVSFEKLFF
TRBJ2-3 TRBD2 TRBV9 . TGTGCCAGCGCGGGACTAGCGGGGGGTACAGGGTCCACAGATACGCAGTATTTT CASAGLAGGTGSTDTQYF
TRBJ2-2 . TRBV2 . TGTGCCAGCAGTCGGGGGAACACCGGGGAGCTGTTTTTT CASSRGNTGELFF
TRBJ1-1 . TRBV5-1 . TGCGCCAGCAGCTTCAGAATGAACACTGAAGCTTTCTTT CASSFRMNTEAFF
TRBJ1-2 . TRBV7-9 . TGTGCCAGCAGCTTTGGGCAGGGCTATGGCTACACCTTC CASSFGQGYGYTF
TRBJ1-2 . TRBV20-1 once TGCAGTGCCCCGAGCAATGGCTACACCTTC CSAPSNGYTF
TRBJ1-6 . TRBV23-1 . TGCGCCAGCTCCGACCTATTGACGGGAAATAATTCACCCCTCCACTTT CASSDLLTGNNSPLHF
TRBJ2-6 . TRBV6-2/TRBV6-3 . TGTGCCAGCAGTACCGGACAGCCCCTATCTGGGGCCAACGTCCTGACTTTC CASSTGQPLSGANVLTF
TRBJ1-4 . TRBV5-8 . TGTGCCAGCAGCGTCAGGGTTTCCAATGAAAAACTGTTTTTT CASSVRVSNEKLFF
TRBJ1-2 TRBD1 TRBV7-8 . TGTGCCAGCAGCCCCGCCTGGTCGGAACAGGGGGCTGAGGGCTACACCTTC CASSPAWSEQGAEGYTF
TRBJ1-4 TRBD1 TRBV5-8 . TGTGCCAGCAGCTTCCAGGGGGCTACTAATGAAAAACTGTTTTTT CASSFQGATNEKLFF
TRBJ1-2 . TRBV2 . TGTGCCAGCAGTGAAACAGGTACTGGCTACACCTTC CASSETGTGYTF
TRBJ2-2 TRBD2 TRBV7-8 . TGTGCCAGCAGCCAAACTAGCGCGAACACCGGGGAGCTGTTTTTT CASSQTSANTGELFF
TRBJ2-6 . TRBV6-1 . TGTGCCAGCAGTGATGGAGGGGCTGGGGCCAACGTCCTGACTTTC CASSDGGAGANVLTF
TRBJ2-5 TRBD1 TRBV5-1 . TGCGCCAGCAGCTGGGGCGACAGGGAGATTGTGACCCAGTACTTC CASSWGDREIVTQYF
TRBJ1-2 . TRBV21-1 . TGTGCCGGATCTCTGGGGGGTCCATCTAATGGCTACACCTTC CAGSLGGPSNGYTF
TRBJ1-1 . TRBV5-1 . TGCGCCAGCAGCCCCGATGATGGGGCCAAAAAGGACACTGAAGCTTTCTTT CASSPDDGAKKDTEAFF
TRBJ2-7 . TRBV12-3/TRBV12-4 . TGTGCCAGCAGCCCGACATTGTACGAGCAGTACTTC CASSPTLYEQYF
TRBJ1-6 . TRBV12-3/TRBV12-4 . TGTGCGACCGGCAGGGGCCTTTCACCCCTCCACTTT CATGRGLSPLHF
TRBJ2-2 . TRBV7-2 . TGTGCCAGCAGCTTAGGTGGGGCGGGAGAGCTGTTTTTT CASSLGGAGELFF
TRBJ1-5 TRBD1 TRBV24-1 . TGTGCCACCAGTGACAGGGACAGCGGGCGGCCCCAGCATTTT CATSDRDSGRPQHF
TRBJ1-2 . TRBV28 . TGTGCCAGCAGTATCGGGACTCCTAAAGGCTACACCTTC CASSIGTPKGYTF
TRBJ1-2 . TRBV19 . TGTGCCAGTAGGGGGGCCCCTTTCTATGGCTACACCTTC CASRGAPFYGYTF
TRBJ2-6 . TRBV30 . TGTGCCTGGAGTGTAGGCAGGACATCCTCTGGGGCCAACGTCCTGACTTTC CAWSVGRTSSGANVLTF
TRBJ1-2 TRBD1 TRBV5-6 . TGTGCCAGCAGCACCTGGGACAGGGACTATGGCTACACCTTC CASSTWDRDYGYTF
TRBJ1-2 TRBD1 TRBV15 . TGTGCCACCAGCAGAACCCAACCAGACAGGGGCCGCTATGGCTACACCTTC CATSRTQPDRGRYGYTF